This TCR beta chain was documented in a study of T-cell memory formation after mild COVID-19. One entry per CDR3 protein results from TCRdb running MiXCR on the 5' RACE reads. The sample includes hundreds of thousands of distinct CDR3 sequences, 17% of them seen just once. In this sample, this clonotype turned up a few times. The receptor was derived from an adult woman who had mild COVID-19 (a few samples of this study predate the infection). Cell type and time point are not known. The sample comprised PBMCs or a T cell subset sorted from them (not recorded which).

DNA for the CDR3: TGTGCCAGCAGGCTAGGGACAGCTAATAATCAGCCCCAGCATTTT. Protein sequence: CASRLGTANNQPQHF. The V call is TRBV12-3 or TRBV12-4, the J call TRBJ1-5, with 7 bases matching TRBD1. The CDR3 consists of 15 residues. With 6 bases clipped from V and 4 bases from J, the junction kept 9 bases outside the gene matches.